A single sample gave rise to the 26 T cell receptor beta chains below, sequenced in a study of blood T cell repertoires in COVID-19. This table comes from immunoSEQ multiplex PCR, and its TCRdb copy is limited to in-frame clones, with some not included. The table includes around 250,000 clones, around four fifths detected once. The sample was peripheral blood. The source of these receptors is an elderly man with acute or convalescent COVID-19.

This chain uses TRBV19 with TRBJ2-3; the match to TRBD2 covers 7 bases. Germline V lookup: CDR1 LNHDA, CDR2 SQIVND (reference sequence). This CDR3 spans 13 amino acids. The V gene end was trimmed by 7 bases and the J gene end by 3 bases; junction bases not matched to a gene: 4. As DNA, the CDR3 is TGTGCCAGTAAGCGGGGCAAGACAGATACGCAGTATTTT. It codes for CASKRGKTDTQYF.

The gene calls are TRBV27 and TRBJ1-4; 9 bases match TRBD1. This CDR3 has 15 amino acids. V was pared by 5 bases and J by 6 bases, with 7 bases of the junction left unmatched. Germline lookup yields CDR1 MNHEY and CDR2 SMNVEV (reference sequence). The CDR3 DNA reads TGTGCCAGCAGTCCCAGCACAGGGGGCTATGAAAAACTGTTTTTT. It translates to CASSPSTGGYEKLFF.

The chain employs TRBV2 and TRBJ1-1; tentative D call: TRBD1 (6 bases). The CDR3 extends over 14 amino acids. V shed 6 bases and J shed 11 bases, with 22 bases lying between them. The V gene's germline CDR1 is SNHLY and CDR2 FYNNEI. The CDR3 sequence is CASRGNLQQGSAFF. The CDR3, as DNA: TGTGCCAGCAGGGGAAACCTTCAACAGGGCTCGGCTTTCTTT.

The rearrangement uses TRBV6-1 and TRBJ1-3; D call uncertain. V dropped 2 bases and J dropped 3 bases, with 11 bases sitting between them. Germline CDR1 is MNHNS and CDR2 is SASEGT. This CDR3 is 15 amino acids long. CDR3 loop: CASSENAGFGNTIYF. The CDR3 DNA reads as TGTGCCAGCAGTGAAAATGCGGGTTTTGGAAACACCATATATTTT.

This rearrangement joins TRBV7-6 to TRBJ1-4, with D hard to call. Germline CDR1 is SGHVS and CDR2 is FNYEAQ. The CDR3 contains 16 residues. V was clipped by 2 bases and J by 8 bases, with 18 bases between them. CDR3 in amino acids: CASSLNPLLPEEKLFF. CDR3 DNA: TGTGCCAGCAGCTTAAACCCGTTATTGCCGGAGGAAAAACTGTTTTTT.

The CDR3 sequence is CASSEIAGVLYEQYF. CDR3 sequence (DNA): TGTGCCAGCAGTGAAATAGCGGGTGTTCTCTACGAGCAGTACTTC. The V call is TRBV6-1, the J call TRBJ2-7, with 7 bases matching TRBD2. The V gene end was trimmed by 2 bases and the J gene end by 3 bases; junction bases not matched to a gene: 7. The CDR3 sequence is 15 residues long. The germline CDR1 and CDR2 sequences are MNHNS and SASEGT.

The chain combines TRBV12-3 or TRBV12-4 with TRBJ2-3; D remains ambiguous. The germline V and J ends were trimmed by 2 bases and 7 bases, with 7 bases remaining between them. The CDR3 is 12 residues long. CDR3 DNA sequence: TGTGCCAGCAGTTTAAACATAAATACGCAGTATTTT. Translated, it gives CASSLNINTQYF.

The chain has TRBV19 and TRBJ2-4; D perhaps matches TRBD1 (5 bases). V dropped 7 bases and J dropped 9 bases, with 16 bases sitting between them. CDR1 and CDR2 (germline): LNHDA, SQIVND (reference sequence). The CDR3 spans 13 residues. As DNA, the CDR3 is TGTGCCAGTACCCCGGCAGGGAAAGCCATTCAGTACTTC. Protein product: CASTPAGKAIQYF. Supplemented by reference TRBV19 and TRBJ2-4, the full variable domain reads DGGITQSPKYLFRKEGQNVTLSCEQNLNHDAMYWYRQDPGQGLRLIYYSQIVNDFQKGDIAEGYSVSREKKESFPLTVTSAQKNPTAFYLCASTPAGKAIQYFGAGTRLSVL.

V gene TRBV6-1 combines with J gene TRBJ2-1; D unclear. This CDR3 is built from 14 residues. The V end lost 0 bases, the J end lost 6 bases, and 9 bases lay between the germline ends. The germline gives CDR1 MNHNS, CDR2 SASEGT. CDR3 amino acids: CASSEAARSNEQFF. CDR3 in DNA: TGTGCCAGCAGTGAAGCGGCCCGATCCAATGAGCAGTTCTTC.

The J gene is TRBJ2-6, the V gene TRBV29-1; the match to TRBD1 covers 8 bases. This CDR3 is 15 amino acids long. CDR1 and CDR2 (germline): SQVTM, ANQGSEA. V lost 7 bases and J lost 0; bases outside the gene matches: 5. The CDR3 protein is CSAGTGNSGANVLTF. For the CDR3, the DNA is TGCAGCGCAGGGACAGGAAACTCTGGGGCCAACGTCCTGACTTTC.

In this sample, this clone turned up once. The J gene is TRBJ1-2, the V gene TRBV6-2 or TRBV6-3; 7 positions match TRBD1. Losses at the gene ends were 6 bases for V and 0 bases for J; bases not matched to a gene: 10. In germline, CDR1 is MNHEY, CDR2 SVGEGT. The CDR3 has 16 amino acids. CDR3 sequence (DNA): TGTGCCAGCAGCGAATTCAAGGGGGCGGCTAACTATGGCTACACCTTC. It is translated as CASSEFKGAANYGYTF.

The V gene is TRBV28, the J gene TRBJ2-2; a possible D gene is TRBD1 (8 bases). This CDR3 is built from 21 residues. Looked up from germline, CDR1 is MDHEN and CDR2 is SYDVKM. Deletions cut 5 bases from V and 4 bases from J, with 32 bases between. CDR3 nucleotide sequence: TGTGCCAGCAGTCAAGTTCGACAGGGGACTACCTCCACGTTGCCCACCGGGGAGCTGTTTTTT. Its translation is CASSQVRQGTTSTLPTGELFF.

The chain combines TRBV6-1 with TRBJ1-6; D is uncertain. This CDR3 is 13 amino acids long. V shed 1 base and J shed 7 bases, with 5 bases lying between them. The germline gives CDR1 MNHNS, CDR2 SASEGT. The CDR3 DNA is TGTGCCAGCAGTGAAGTAACAAATTCACCCCTCCACTTT. The encoded protein is CASSEVTNSPLHF.

This chain uses TRBV7-9 with TRBJ1-5, with TRBD1 as a possible D gene (6 bases). CDR3 size: 14 residues. V was clipped by 0 bases and J by 3 bases, with 6 bases between them. Germline values: CDR1 SEHNR, CDR2 FQNEAQ (reference sequence). The CDR3 DNA reads as TGTGCCAGCAGCTTAGCGGGGGCCAATCAGCCCCAGCATTTT. Translating it yields CASSLAGANQPQHF. Drawing the rest from reference TRBV7-9 and TRBJ1-5, the complete variable domain is DTGVSQNPRHKITKRGQNVTFRCDPISEHNRLYWYRQTLGQGPEFLTYFQNEAQLEKSRLLSDRFSAERPKGSFSTLEIQRTEQGDSAMYLCASSLAGANQPQHFGDGTRLSIL.

This chain connects TRBV6-5 to TRBJ2-1, with TRBD2 matching 15 bases. The V and J ends lost 10 bases and 9 bases, in that order; junction bases with no gene match: 7. CDR1 and CDR2 from the germline V gene are MNHEY and SVGAGI. The CDR3 consists of 14 residues. The CDR3 coding sequence is TGTGCCACCGAGGGACTAGCGGGGGGAGGTGAGCAGTTCTTC. This codes for CATEGLAGGGEQFF.

The chain carries TRBV30 and TRBJ1-6; D remains unclear. V lost 1 base and J lost 1, with 2 bases in between. This CDR3 is built from 13 residues. Looked up from germline, CDR1 is GTSNPN and CDR2 is SVGIG (reference sequence). The chain's CDR3 is CAWSASYNSPLHF. The CDR3 nucleotides read TGTGCCTGGAGTGCATCCTATAATTCACCCCTCCACTTT.

The chain recombines TRBV30 with TRBJ2-1; 8 bases line up with TRBD2. This CDR3 contains 13 residues. The germline CDR1 and CDR2 sequences are GTSNPN and SVGIG (reference sequence). V was pared by 1 base and J by 7 bases, with 3 bases of the junction left unmatched. CDR3 coding DNA: TGTGCCTGGAGTGGGACTAGCAGGAATGAGCAGTTCTTC. Protein sequence: CAWSGTSRNEQFF.

The J gene is TRBJ1-5, the V gene TRBV12-3 or TRBV12-4; D is uncertain. The V end lost 9 bases, the J end lost 1 base, and 10 bases lay between the germline ends. CDR3 length: 13 amino acids. As DNA, the CDR3 is TGTGCCAGTCGGGGAGACAGCAATCAGCCCCAGCATTTT. Encoded protein: CASRGDSNQPQHF.

This chain joins TRBV9 and TRBJ2-5; 11 bases are a match to TRBD1. V gave up 5 bases and J gave up 2 bases; unmatched junction bases: 8. CDR3 length: 16 residues. CDR1 SGDLS and CDR2 YYNGEE come from the germline V gene. The DNA of the CDR3 is TGTGCCAGCAGTCGGCGGACAGGGGGCGGTCAAGAGACCCAGTACTTC. This translates into CASSRRTGGGQETQYF.

The chain is built from TRBV2 and TRBJ1-4, with 10 nucleotides matching TRBD1. The CDR3 runs 14 residues. The germline gives CDR1 SNHLY, CDR2 FYNNEI. The V and J ends lost 6 bases and 7 bases, in that order; junction bases with no gene match: 5. The CDR3 protein is CASRGQGRVEKLFF. For the CDR3, the DNA is TGTGCCAGCAGGGGACAGGGGAGGGTTGAAAAACTGTTTTTT. The full variable domain, in which reference TRBV2 and TRBJ1-4 provide the parts outside the CDR3, is EPEVTQTPSHQVTQMGQEVILRCVPISNHLYFYWYRQILGQKVEFLVSFYNNEISEKSEIFDDQFSVERPDGSNFTLKIRSTKLEDSAMYFCASRGQGRVEKLFFGSGTQLSVL.

The chain is built from TRBV25-1 and TRBJ2-1; D may be TRBD2 (6 bases). The CDR3 consists of 13 residues. The ends were cut back, 3 bases at V and 7 bases at J, with 10 bases in the middle. From germline, CDR1 is MGHDK and CDR2 SYGVNS. The CDR3 reads CASSEGGINEQFF. The CDR3 coding sequence is TGTGCCAGCAGTGAGGGGGGTATTAATGAGCAGTTCTTC.

V and J are TRBV24-1 and TRBJ1-1, with 7 positions matching TRBD1. The CDR3 length is 13 residues. Trimming at V came to 7 bases and at J to 1 base, leaving 2 bases not matched to a gene. Per the germline V gene, CDR1 is KGHDR and CDR2 is SFDVKD. This CDR3 is CATRGQKNTEAFF. The CDR3 nucleotides read TGTGCCACCAGGGGACAGAAGAACACTGAAGCTTTCTTT.

The chain uses TRBV2 and TRBJ2-1; 12 nucleotides match TRBD1. From germline, CDR1 is SNHLY and CDR2 FYNNEI. The CDR3 loop spans 15 amino acids. V was pared by 8 bases and J by 10 bases, with 12 bases of the junction left unmatched. The CDR3: CASETGTGGASEQFF. Written as DNA, the CDR3 is TGTGCCAGCGAAACCGGGACAGGGGGCGCTTCCGAGCAGTTCTTC.

The chain uses TRBV19 and TRBJ1-2; tentative D call: TRBD1 (6 bases). V was pared by 3 bases and J by 4 bases, with 18 bases between. CDR3 size: 16 residues. Germline CDR1 and CDR2: LNHDA and SQIVND (reference sequence). CDR3 loop: CASSISPGQGSYGYTF. CDR3 in DNA: TGTGCCAGTAGTATTTCCCCCGGGCAGGGGAGCTATGGCTACACCTTC.

The rearrangement joins TRBV4-1 to TRBJ2-1; 7 positions agree with TRBD1. The CDR3 loop spans 15 amino acids. From germline, CDR1 is MGHRA and CDR2 YSYEKL. V lost 4 bases to trimming and J lost 1 base; unmatched junction nucleotides: 4. The CDR3 coding sequence is TGCGCCAGCAGCCCGGGACAGAATTCCTACAATGAGCAGTTCTTC. Its translation is CASSPGQNSYNEQFF.

A word on this clone: Sequence at one end of the junction differs from germline and may be a read error. This rearrangement joins TRBV5-1 to TRBJ2-1; no reliable D call. The germline V gene encodes CDR1 SGHRS and CDR2 YFSETQ. The CDR3 length is 12 residues. DNA of the CDR3: TGCGCCAGCAGCCTCTCCTTCAATGAGCAGTTCTTC. Its translation is CASSLSFNEQFF.